The 27 T cell receptor beta chains below all came from one sample that was sequenced in a study of T cells after yellow fever vaccination. TCRdb passed the 5' RACE reads through MiXCR, listing each CDR3 protein once. The sample carries under 200,000 distinct CDR3 sequences, approximately 6.8% recorded once. The source material was CD4+ T cells sorted from PBMCs, sampled about 5 days after the first yellow fever vaccination. Source of these receptors: a man younger than 35 who received the YFV17D yellow fever vaccine.

This clonotype was seen at least ten times. This chain links TRBV4-3 with TRBJ1-3; D not certain. Trimming stripped 1 base from V and 3 bases from J, with 10 bases between. The germline CDR1 and CDR2 sequences are LGHNA and YSLEER. There are 15 residues in the CDR3. The CDR3 sequence is CASSQVDGNGNTIYF. The CDR3 DNA reads TGCGCCAGCAGCCAAGTCGACGGTAATGGAAACACCATATATTTT.

This clonotype was counted at least ten times. V usage is TRBV20-1 and J usage is TRBJ1-5; D is perhaps TRBD1 (6 bases). The V gene lost 3 bases and the J gene lost 7 bases, with 19 bases spanning the gap. Germline CDR1 reads DFQATT; CDR2 reads SNEGSKA (reference sequence). This CDR3 comprises 15 residues. CDR3: CSASPARGLEQPQHF. CDR3 bases: TGCAGTGCTAGTCCGGCTCGGGGGCTCGAGCAGCCCCAGCATTTT.

This clonotype was seen repeatedly, ten times or more. The DNA for the CDR3 is TGTGCCAGCAGTTCAGGAAGAGGGGGAGGATCACAAAAACTGTTTTTT. Encoded protein: CASSSGRGGGSQKLFF. V is TRBV6-2 or TRBV6-3 and J is TRBJ1-4; tentative D call: TRBD1 (6 bases). V gave up 4 bases and J gave up 9 bases, with 21 bases separating them. CDR3 size: 16 residues. CDR1 and CDR2 from the germline V gene are MNHEY and SVGEGT.

This clonotype has a count of ten or more. This chain uses TRBV6-5 with TRBJ2-2; D not certain. The CDR3 loop spans 16 amino acids. Trimming removed 2 bases at V and 6 bases at J, with 16 bases between. The V gene's germline CDR1 is MNHEY and CDR2 SVGAGI. The DNA for the CDR3 is TGTGCCAGCAGTTACATAGTGGGCACGGCCGCCGGGGAGCTGTTTTTT. It codes for CASSYIVGTAAGELFF.

This clonotype turned up a few times. One junction end disagrees with the germline gene, perhaps due to a read error. The genes are TRBV4-1 and TRBJ2-1, with TRBD1 identical over 9 bases. This CDR3 contains 17 residues. The germline CDR1 and CDR2 sequences are MGHRA and YSYEKL. The CDR3 is CASGQRRGQGPYNEQFF. In DNA form, the CDR3 reads TGCGCCAGCGGCCAGAGGAGGGGACAGGGACCCTACAATGAGCAGTTCTTC.

This clonotype has just a few counts. The rearrangement joins TRBV7-9 to TRBJ2-1; 7 positions agree with TRBD1. J was trimmed by 4 bases and V by 5 bases; bases with no gene match: 11. The CDR3 runs 16 residues. Germline values: CDR1 SEHNR, CDR2 FQNEAQ (reference sequence). In DNA, the CDR3 is TGTGCCAGCAGCCCAGGGACAGATAATTCATACAATGAGCAGTTCTTC. Protein: CASSPGTDNSYNEQFF.

This clonotype was counted ten times or more. As DNA, the CDR3 is TGCGCCAGCAGCCTCGGGGTGGAGAACATTCAGTACTTC. Protein product: CASSLGVENIQYF. The chain is built from TRBV5-1 and TRBJ2-4, with D perhaps matching TRBD2 (5 bases). The CDR3 consists of 13 residues. V was shortened by 4 bases and J by 7 bases, with 12 bases between the two germline ends. Per the germline V gene, CDR1 is SGHRS and CDR2 is YFSETQ.

This clonotype was seen many times. The CDR3 DNA reads TGTGCCATAAGACAAGACAGCAATCAGCCCCAGCATTTT. Translation gives CAIRQDSNQPQHF. This chain links TRBV10-3 with TRBJ1-5; D gene ambiguous. CDR3 size: 13 residues. CDR1 is ENHRY and CDR2 is SYGVKD in the germline V gene. V was trimmed by 9 bases and J by 1 base, leaving 10 bases between them.

This clonotype was recorded at least ten times. The chain has TRBV6-1 and TRBJ1-2; D is undetermined. The CDR3 runs 13 residues. The V gene's germline CDR1 is MNHNS and CDR2 SASEGT. Trimming pared 2 bases from V and 4 bases from J, leaving 8 bases between. DNA of the CDR3: TGTGCCAGCAGTGAACAGGAGGTCTATGGCTACACCTTC. Its translation is CASSEQEVYGYTF.

The genes are TRBV5-1 and TRBJ2-5, with a possible D match to TRBD1 (6 bases). Per the germline V gene, CDR1 is SGHRS and CDR2 is YFSETQ. The length of the CDR3 is 15 residues. V dropped 0 bases and J dropped 0 bases, with 9 bases sitting between them. CDR3 in amino acids: CASSLVGDNQETQYF. The CDR3, as DNA: TGCGCCAGCAGCTTGGTCGGGGACAACCAAGAGACCCAGTACTTC.

This clonotype was seen repeatedly, ten times or more. CDR3 amino acids: CASSLDGESTEAFF. In DNA, the CDR3 is TGCGCCAGCAGCTTGGACGGAGAAAGCACTGAAGCTTTCTTT. The chain couples TRBV5-1 to TRBJ1-1; D is unresolved. Germline CDR1 is SGHRS and CDR2 is YFSETQ. The V end was cut by 0 bases, the J end by 4 bases, with 10 bases between. The CDR3 has 14 residues.

The chain couples TRBV6-2 or TRBV6-3 to TRBJ2-7; 7 bases line up with TRBD2. The CDR3 is made up of 14 amino acids. Germline V gene lookup returns CDR1 MNHEY and CDR2 SVGEGT. Trimming took 0 bases from V and 6 from J; bases not matched to a gene: 5. The CDR3 sequence: CASSYSRLAVEQYV. In DNA form, the CDR3 reads TGTGCCAGCAGTTACTCGAGGCTAGCGGTCGAGCAGTACGTC.

At least ten counts were recorded for this clonotype. The chain combines TRBV5-1 with TRBJ2-5; maybe TRBD1 (6 bases). The CDR3 length is 15 residues. V was pared by 3 bases and J by 2 bases, with 14 bases between. Germline V gene lookup returns CDR1 SGHRS and CDR2 YFSETQ. Written as DNA, the CDR3 is TGCGCCAGCAGCTCCGGGACACCAAATCAAGAGACCCAGTACTTC. This sequence encodes CASSSGTPNQETQYF. The variable domain in full, with the rest retrieved from reference TRBV5-1 and TRBJ2-5, is KAGVTQTPRYLIKTRGQQVTLSCSPISGHRSVSWYQQTPGQGLQFLFEYFSETQRNKGNFPGRFSGRQFSNSRSEMNVSTLELGDSALYLCASSSGTPNQETQYFGPGTRLLVL.

This clonotype occurred a few times. The chain uses TRBV5-1 and TRBJ2-7; D gene ambiguous. CDR3 length: 15 amino acids. In germline, CDR1 is SGHRS, CDR2 YFSETQ. V lost 0 bases and J 5 bases, leaving 15 bases between the germline ends. CDR3 nucleotides: TGCGCCAGCAGCTTGGGTTCCTGGTTAAGCGACGAGCAGTACTTC. It specifies CASSLGSWLSDEQYF.

In this sample, this clonotype turned up many times. The V and J genes are TRBV6-6 and TRBJ2-5; D uncertain. This CDR3 is built from 13 residues. Trimming removed 11 bases at V and 2 bases at J, with 15 bases between. Looked up from germline, CDR1 is MNHNY and CDR2 is SVGAGI (reference sequence). In DNA form, the CDR3 reads TGTGCCTCCACCCCCCCGGGTCAAGAGACCCAGTACTTC. Protein: CASTPPGQETQYF.

There are many counts of this clonotype. The gene calls are TRBV7-2 and TRBJ2-7, with 8 bases aligning to TRBD1. There are 14 residues in the CDR3. J gave up 2 bases and V 7 bases, and 7 bases lay outside the gene matches. Germline CDR1 SGHTA, CDR2 FQGNSA. The CDR3 spells CASKPGQAAYEQYF. The CDR3 DNA reads as TGTGCCAGCAAACCGGGACAGGCCGCCTACGAGCAGTACTTC.

The chain combines TRBV5-4 with TRBJ2-1; the D gene is possibly TRBD1 (5 bases). Germline CDR1 is SGHNT and CDR2 is YYREEE (reference sequence). V was pared by 5 bases and J by 5 bases, with 14 bases between. The CDR3 has 14 amino acids. Written as DNA, the CDR3 is TGTGCCAGCAGGCGAGACAGTGTAAACAATGAGCAGTTCTTC. This translates into CASRRDSVNNEQFF.

This clonotype was seen repeatedly, ten times or more. The chain's CDR3 is CASSRGSGGNQPQHF. CDR3 in DNA: TGTGCCAGCAGCCGGGGGTCCGGGGGCAATCAGCCCCAGCATTTT. The rearrangement joins TRBV7-8 to TRBJ1-5, with TRBD1 as a possible D gene (5 bases). CDR1 and CDR2 (germline): SGHVS, FQNEAQ. Trimming took 5 bases from V and 2 from J, leaving 13 bases between them. The length of the CDR3 is 15 residues. Supplemented by reference TRBV7-8 and TRBJ1-5, the full variable domain reads GAGVSQSPRYKVAKRGQDVALRCDPISGHVSLFWYQQALGQGPEFLTYFQNEAQLDKSGLPSDRFFAERPEGSVSTLKIQRTQQEDSAVYLCASSRGSGGNQPQHFGDGTRLSIL.

V gene TRBV5-1 combines with J gene TRBJ2-1; D uncertain. Trimming stripped 4 bases from V and 8 bases from J, with 10 bases between. Germline CDR1 reads SGHRS; CDR2 reads YFSETQ. This CDR3 is 12 amino acids long. The chain's CDR3 is CASSLLNHEQFF. The DNA of the CDR3 is TGCGCCAGCAGCCTCCTTAACCATGAGCAGTTCTTC.

This clonotype came up many times. The V and J genes are TRBV6-2 or TRBV6-3 and TRBJ2-3; D unresolved. CDR3 size: 15 residues. Trimming shortened V by 0 bases and J by 2 bases, and 9 bases separated the two germline ends. Germline CDR1 is MNHEY and CDR2 is SVGEGT. This CDR3 reads CASSYSETDTDTQYF. The CDR3, as DNA: TGTGCCAGCAGTTACTCCGAGACCGACACAGATACGCAGTATTTT.

In its sample, this clonotype was seen many times. CDR3 in DNA: TGTGCCAGCAGCCAACGGGACAGGGGAACCCTCCACTTT. Translated: CASSQRDRGTLHF. V and J are TRBV7-2 and TRBJ1-6, with 10 bases matching TRBD1. This CDR3 has 13 amino acids. The trim removed 5 bases at V and 14 bases at J, leaving 6 bases unmatched. Germline V lookup: CDR1 SGHTA, CDR2 FQGNSA.

This clonotype was detected only a few times. The chain has TRBV10-3 and TRBJ1-6; tentative D call: TRBD1 (5 bases). Germline CDR1 is ENHRY and CDR2 is SYGVKD. The CDR3 sequence is 15 residues long. V lost 4 bases and J 2 bases, leaving 9 bases between the germline ends. The CDR3 loop reads CAISVVGPYNSPLHF. CDR3 bases: TGTGCCATCAGTGTAGTGGGACCCTATAATTCACCCCTCCACTTT.

This clonotype was observed a few times. This chain uses TRBV7-2 with TRBJ2-5; TRBD1 matches at 12 bases. V shed 3 bases, J shed 5 bases, and the junction held 7 bases outside the gene matches. CDR3 length: 16 residues. Looked up from germline, CDR1 is SGHTA and CDR2 is FQGNSA. For the CDR3, the DNA is TGTGCCAGCAGCTTTGGGACAGGGGGCGCGAAGGAGACCCAGTACTTC. This sequence encodes CASSFGTGGAKETQYF.

This clonotype was seen repeatedly, ten times or more. The chain employs TRBV7-2 and TRBJ2-3, with 7 bases that match TRBD2. The CDR3 consists of 15 residues. Germline V gene data show CDR1 as SGHTA and CDR2 as FQGNSA. The junction had 5 bases not matched to a gene; V was cut back by 1 base and J by 4 bases. CDR3 sequence: CASSLGGGGADTQYF. The CDR3 nucleotides are TGTGCCAGCAGCTTAGGGGGTGGGGGGGCAGATACGCAGTATTTT.

The table lists this clonotype with many counts. This chain connects TRBV11-2 to TRBJ2-1, with TRBD2 identical over 8 bases. Trimming took 5 bases from V and 15 from J; bases not matched to a gene: 18. This CDR3 is 15 amino acids long. Per germline, CDR1 SGHAT and CDR2 FQNNGV. CDR3 bases: TGTGCCAGCAGCCACAGCGGGGGCCCCGTCCGGGGAGGGTTCTTC. Amino acids: CASSHSGGPVRGGFF.

This clonotype was seen many times. The chain is built from TRBV27 and TRBJ1-2; 10 bases line up with TRBD1. From germline, CDR1 is MNHEY and CDR2 SMNVEV (reference sequence). V shed 5 bases, J shed 6 bases, and the junction held 3 bases outside the gene matches. CDR3 size: 13 residues. CDR3 in amino acids: CASSPGTGDGYTF. DNA for the CDR3: TGTGCCAGCAGTCCCGGGACAGGGGATGGCTACACCTTC.

This clonotype has a handful of counts. CDR3 sequence (DNA): TGTGCCTGGAGCCAGTTGTTAGCGGGGTGGGGTGAGCAGTTCTTC. This translates into CAWSQLLAGWGEQFF. The chain has TRBV30 and TRBJ2-1; TRBD2 aligns across 8 bases. The J segment lost 9 bases and the V segment lost 3 bases, leaving 13 bases of the junction unmatched. Germline loops: CDR1 GTSNPN, CDR2 SVGIG (reference sequence). CDR3 length equals 15 residues.